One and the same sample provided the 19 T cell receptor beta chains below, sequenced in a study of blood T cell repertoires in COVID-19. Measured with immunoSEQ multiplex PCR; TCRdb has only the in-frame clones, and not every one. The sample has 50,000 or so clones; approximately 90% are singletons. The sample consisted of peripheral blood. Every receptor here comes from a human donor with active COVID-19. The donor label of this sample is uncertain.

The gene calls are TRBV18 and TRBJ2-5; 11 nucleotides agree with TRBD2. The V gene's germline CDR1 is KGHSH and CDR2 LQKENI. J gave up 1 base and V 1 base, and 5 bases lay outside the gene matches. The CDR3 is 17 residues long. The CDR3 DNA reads TGTGCCAGCTCACCACTTACTAGCGGGAGAATCCAAGAGACCCAGTACTTC. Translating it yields CASSPLTSGRIQETQYF.

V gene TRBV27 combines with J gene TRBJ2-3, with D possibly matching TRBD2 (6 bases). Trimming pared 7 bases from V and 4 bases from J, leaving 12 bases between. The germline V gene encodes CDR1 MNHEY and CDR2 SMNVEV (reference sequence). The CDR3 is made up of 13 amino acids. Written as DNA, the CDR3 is TGTGCCAGCACCTATGGAGGGGCAGATACGCAGTATTTT. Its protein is CASTYGGADTQYF.

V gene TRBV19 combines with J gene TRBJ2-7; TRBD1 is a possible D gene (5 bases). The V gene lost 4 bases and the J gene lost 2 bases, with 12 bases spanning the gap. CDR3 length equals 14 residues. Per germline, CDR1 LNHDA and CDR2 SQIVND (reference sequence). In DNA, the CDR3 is TGTGCCAGTAGTAATCGACAGAAGACCTACGAGCAGTACTTC. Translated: CASSNRQKTYEQYF.

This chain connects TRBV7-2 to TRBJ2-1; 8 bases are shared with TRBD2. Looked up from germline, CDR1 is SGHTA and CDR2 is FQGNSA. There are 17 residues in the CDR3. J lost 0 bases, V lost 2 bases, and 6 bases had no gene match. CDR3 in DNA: TGTGCCAGCAGCTTAAGTGCGGGGGGCCACTCCTACAATGAGCAGTTCTTC. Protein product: CASSLSAGGHSYNEQFF. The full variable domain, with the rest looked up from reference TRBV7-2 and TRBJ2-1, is GAGVSQSPSNKVTEKGKDVELRCDPISGHTALYWYRQSLGQGLEFLIYFQGNSAPDKSGLPSDRFSAERTGGSVSTLTIQRTQQEDSAVYLCASSLSAGGHSYNEQFFGPGTRLTVL.

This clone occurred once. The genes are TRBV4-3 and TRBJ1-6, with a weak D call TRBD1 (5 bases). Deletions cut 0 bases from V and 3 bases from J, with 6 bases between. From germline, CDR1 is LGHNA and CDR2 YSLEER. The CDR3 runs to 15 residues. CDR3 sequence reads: CASSQDRVYNSPLHF. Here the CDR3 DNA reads TGCGCCAGCAGCCAAGACAGGGTCTATAATTCACCCCTCCACTTT.

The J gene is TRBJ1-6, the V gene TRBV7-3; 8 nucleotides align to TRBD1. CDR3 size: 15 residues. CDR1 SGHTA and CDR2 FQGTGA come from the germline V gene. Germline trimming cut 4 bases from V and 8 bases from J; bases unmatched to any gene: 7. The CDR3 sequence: CASSSAGGGDSPLHF. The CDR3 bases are TGTGCCAGCAGCTCGGCAGGGGGCGGAGATTCACCCCTCCACTTT.

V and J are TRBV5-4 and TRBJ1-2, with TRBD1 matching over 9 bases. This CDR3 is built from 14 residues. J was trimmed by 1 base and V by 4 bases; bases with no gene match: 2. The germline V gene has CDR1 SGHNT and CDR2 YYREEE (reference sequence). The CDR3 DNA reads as TGTGCCAGCAGCGCGGGACAGGGTAACTATGGCTACACCTTC. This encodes CASSAGQGNYGYTF.

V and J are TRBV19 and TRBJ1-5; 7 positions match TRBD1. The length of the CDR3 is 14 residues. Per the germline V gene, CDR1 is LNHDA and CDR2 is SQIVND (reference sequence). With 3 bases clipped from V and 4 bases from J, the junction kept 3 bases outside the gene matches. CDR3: CASSMGQLNQPQHF. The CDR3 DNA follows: TGTGCCAGTAGTATGGGACAGCTAAATCAGCCCCAGCATTTT.

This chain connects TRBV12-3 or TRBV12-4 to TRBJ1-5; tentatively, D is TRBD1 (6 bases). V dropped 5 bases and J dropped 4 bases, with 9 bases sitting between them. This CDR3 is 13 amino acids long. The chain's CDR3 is CASSQGINQPQHF. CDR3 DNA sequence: TGTGCCAGCAGTCAGGGGATTAATCAGCCCCAGCATTTT.

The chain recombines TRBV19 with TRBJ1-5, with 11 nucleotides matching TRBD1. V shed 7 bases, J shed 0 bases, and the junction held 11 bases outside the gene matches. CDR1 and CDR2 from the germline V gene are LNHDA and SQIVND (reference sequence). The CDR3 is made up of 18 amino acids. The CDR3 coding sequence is TGTGCCAGTACCTCCCCGGGACAGGGGGTGTATAGCAATCAGCCCCAGCATTTT. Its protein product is CASTSPGQGVYSNQPQHF.

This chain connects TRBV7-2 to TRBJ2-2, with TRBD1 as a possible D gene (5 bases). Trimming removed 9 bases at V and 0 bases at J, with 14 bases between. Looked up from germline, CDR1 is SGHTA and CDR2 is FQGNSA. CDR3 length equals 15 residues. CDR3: CASFQGSSNTGELFF. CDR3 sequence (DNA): TGTGCCAGTTTCCAGGGCAGTTCGAACACCGGGGAGCTGTTTTTT. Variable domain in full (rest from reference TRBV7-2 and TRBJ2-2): GAGVSQSPSNKVTEKGKDVELRCDPISGHTALYWYRQSLGQGLEFLIYFQGNSAPDKSGLPSDRFSAERTGGSVSTLTIQRTQQEDSAVYLCASFQGSSNTGELFFGEGSRLTVL.

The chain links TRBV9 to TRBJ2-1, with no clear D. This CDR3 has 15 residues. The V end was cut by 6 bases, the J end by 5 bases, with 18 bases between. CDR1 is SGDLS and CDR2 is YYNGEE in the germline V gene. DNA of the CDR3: TGTGCCAGCACCCCAGATGGCCCCCAACACAATGAGCAGTTCTTC. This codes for CASTPDGPQHNEQFF. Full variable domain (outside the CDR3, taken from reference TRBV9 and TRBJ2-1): DSGVTQTPKHLITATGQRVTLRCSPRSGDLSVYWYQQSLDQGLQFLIQYYNGEERAKGNILERFSAQQFPDLHSELNLSSLELGDSALYFCASTPDGPQHNEQFFGPGTRLTVL.

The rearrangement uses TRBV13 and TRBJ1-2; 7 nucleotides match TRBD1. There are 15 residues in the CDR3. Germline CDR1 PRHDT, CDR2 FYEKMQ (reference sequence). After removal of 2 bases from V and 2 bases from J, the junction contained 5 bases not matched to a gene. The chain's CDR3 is CASSLRGQTNYGYTF. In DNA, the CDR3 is TGTGCCAGCAGCTTAAGGGGACAGACGAACTATGGCTACACCTTC.

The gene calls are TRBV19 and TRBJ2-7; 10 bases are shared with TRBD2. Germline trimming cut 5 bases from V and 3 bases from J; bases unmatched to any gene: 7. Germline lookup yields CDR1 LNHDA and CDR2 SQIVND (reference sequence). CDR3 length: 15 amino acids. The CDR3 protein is CASSAAASGSYEQYF. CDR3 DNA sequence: TGTGCCAGTAGTGCCGCGGCTAGCGGGAGCTACGAGCAGTACTTC.

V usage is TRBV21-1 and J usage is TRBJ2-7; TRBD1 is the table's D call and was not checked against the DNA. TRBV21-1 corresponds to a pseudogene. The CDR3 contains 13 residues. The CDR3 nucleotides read TGTGCCAGCACCTCGGGACACTCCTACGAGCAGTACGTC. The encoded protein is CASTSGHSYEQYV.

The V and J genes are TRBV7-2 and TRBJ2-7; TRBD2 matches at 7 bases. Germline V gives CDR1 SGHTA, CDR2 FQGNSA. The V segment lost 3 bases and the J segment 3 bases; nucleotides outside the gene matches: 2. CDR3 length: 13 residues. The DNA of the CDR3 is TGTGCCAGCAGCTTGGCGGGAGTCTACGAGCAGTACGTC. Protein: CASSLAGVYEQYV.

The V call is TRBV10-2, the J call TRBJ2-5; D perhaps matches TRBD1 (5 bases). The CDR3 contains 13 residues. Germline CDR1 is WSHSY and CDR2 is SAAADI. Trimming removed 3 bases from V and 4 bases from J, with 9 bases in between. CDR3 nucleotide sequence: TGCGCCAGCAGTGATAAGGGGCTAGAGACCCAGTACTTC. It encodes CASSDKGLETQYF.

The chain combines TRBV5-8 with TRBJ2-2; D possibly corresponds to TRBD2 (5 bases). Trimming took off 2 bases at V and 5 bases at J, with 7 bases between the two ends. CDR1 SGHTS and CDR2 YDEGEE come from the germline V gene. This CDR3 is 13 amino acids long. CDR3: CASSFGITGELFF. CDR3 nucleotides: TGTGCCAGCAGCTTCGGGATTACCGGGGAGCTGTTTTTT.

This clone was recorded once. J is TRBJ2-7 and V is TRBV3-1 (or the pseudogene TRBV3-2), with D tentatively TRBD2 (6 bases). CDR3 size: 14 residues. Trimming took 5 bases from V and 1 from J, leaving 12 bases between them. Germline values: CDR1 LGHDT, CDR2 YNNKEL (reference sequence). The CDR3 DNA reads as TGTGCCAGCAGCAACCGCGGGGTATCCTACGAGCAGTACGTC. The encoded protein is CASSNRGVSYEQYV.